This TCR beta chain was recovered during a study of shared clonotypes between healthy human individuals. The CDR3 consists of 14 residues. The germline V gene encodes CDR1 SQVTM and CDR2 ANQGSEA. Between the trimmed V and J ends, which lost 0 bases and 5 bases, there was a span of 10 bases. Measured with immunoSEQ multiplex PCR; TCRdb has only the in-frame clones, and not every one. The top ten clones hold approximately 0.36% of a sample with about 2.4 million clones, approximately 93% of them seen once. In this sample, this clone turned up once. Sample: naive CD4+ T cells from PBMCs. Subset defined: CD45RA+ positively selected. The sequence was collected from a young man in good health. Some clones in this sample may be carry-over from other donors' samples. The chain carries TRBV29-1 and TRBJ1-4, with D uncertain. The CDR3 sequence is CSVEDYGANEKLFF. The CDR3 DNA reads TGCAGCGTTGAAGACTACGGTGCGAATGAAAAACTGTTTTTT.